These 29 T cell receptor beta chains were sequenced from one sample in a study of blood T cell repertoires in COVID-19. The table came from immunoSEQ multiplex PCR; TCRdb's copy has only in-frame clones and leaves some out. The sample holds 210,000 or so clones, just over 85% seen once. The material sequenced was peripheral blood. All receptors derive from a man aged 45-60 years with acute or convalescent COVID-19.

CDR3 sequence: CASSLAKGTIQETQYF. In DNA form, the CDR3 reads TGTGCCAGCAGCTTAGCGAAGGGGACTATCCAAGAGACCCAGTACTTC. The J gene is TRBJ2-5, the V gene TRBV7-9; 7 bases match TRBD2. Germline-derived CDR1 and CDR2 are SEHNR and FQNEAQ (reference sequence). V shed 0 bases, J shed 1 base, and the junction held 5 bases outside the gene matches. This CDR3 is 16 amino acids long.

The chain employs TRBV11-2 and TRBJ2-1; a weak D match, TRBD1 (6 bases). V was shortened by 6 bases and J by 4 bases, with 16 bases between the two germline ends. This CDR3 has 15 amino acids. The germline V gene has CDR1 SGHAT and CDR2 FQNNGV. CDR3 in amino acids: CASSRTGTKYNEQFF. CDR3 sequence (DNA): TGTGCCAGCAGTCGTACCGGGACAAAGTACAATGAGCAGTTCTTC.

This sequence joins TRBV5-1 and TRBJ2-6; D may be TRBD2 (5 bases). This CDR3 is 16 amino acids long. Per the germline V gene, CDR1 is SGHRS and CDR2 is YFSETQ. Trimming removed 0 bases from V and 2 bases from J, with 9 bases in between. The CDR3 region is CASSLVAGAGANVLTF. DNA of the CDR3: TGCGCCAGCAGCTTGGTTGCGGGCGCTGGGGCCAACGTCCTGACTTTC.

The V call is TRBV3-1 (or the pseudogene TRBV3-2), the J call TRBJ1-2; D perhaps matches TRBD1 (6 bases). The CDR3 runs to 15 residues. V lost 4 bases and J lost 7, with 19 bases in between. Germline lookup yields CDR1 LGHDT and CDR2 YNNKEL (reference sequence). The CDR3 DNA is TGTGCCAGCAGCCTTAAGGGGGGGGGCTTGTTTGGCTACACCTTC. Amino acid sequence: CASSLKGGGLFGYTF.

The chain employs TRBV6-1 and TRBJ2-1, with TRBD1 as a possible D gene (6 bases). The CDR3 contains 14 residues. In germline, CDR1 is MNHNS, CDR2 SASEGT. The V gene lost 2 bases and the J gene lost 9 bases, with 14 bases spanning the gap. The CDR3 DNA reads TGTGCCAGCAGTGAAACGTGGGGGCGGGCTGAGCAGTTCTTC. Amino acids: CASSETWGRAEQFF.

V is TRBV7-2 and J is TRBJ2-3; the match to TRBD2 covers 9 bases. J gave up 0 bases and V 1 base, and 5 bases lay outside the gene matches. Germline CDR1 reads SGHTA; CDR2 reads FQGNSA. This CDR3 comprises 17 residues. The CDR3 DNA reads TGTGCCAGCAGCTTAGTAGCTAGCGGGGATAGCACAGATACGCAGTATTTT. It translates to CASSLVASGDSTDTQYF.

V and J are TRBV19 and TRBJ2-1; TRBD1 matches 7 bases. The CDR3 runs to 14 residues. The germline CDR1 and CDR2 sequences are LNHDA and SQIVND (reference sequence). Trimming at V came to 1 base and at J to 6 bases, leaving 3 bases not matched to a gene. CDR3 in amino acids: CASSIASGGNEQFF. The CDR3 nucleotides read TGTGCCAGTAGTATAGCCTCAGGGGGCAATGAGCAGTTCTTC.

The chain combines TRBV20-1 with TRBJ2-1; maybe TRBD1 (5 bases). V was pared by 3 bases and J by 7 bases, with 10 bases between. Per the germline V gene, CDR1 is DFQATT and CDR2 is SNEGSKA (reference sequence). The CDR3 is made up of 12 amino acids. The CDR3 nucleotides are TGCAGTGCTAGTCCCCCAGGGAATGAGCAGTTCTTC. It is translated as CSASPPGNEQFF.

The V call is TRBV3-1 (or the pseudogene TRBV3-2), the J call TRBJ2-5; 11 nucleotides align to TRBD2. The CDR3 totals 18 residues. The V segment lost 1 base and the J segment 2 bases; nucleotides outside the gene matches: 9. Germline V gene data show CDR1 as LGHDT and CDR2 as YNNKEL (reference sequence). This CDR3 reads CASSQGKLAGDLQETQYF. For the CDR3, the DNA is TGTGCCAGCAGCCAAGGTAAACTAGCGGGGGATTTGCAAGAGACCCAGTACTTC.

The chain has TRBV2 and TRBJ2-3; D may be TRBD2 (5 bases). The CDR3 extends over 12 amino acids. Trimming cost V 4 bases and J 6 bases, with 8 bases left between them. Germline V gives CDR1 SNHLY, CDR2 FYNNEI. CDR3 sequence: CASSGRKDTQYF. The CDR3 DNA is TGTGCCAGCAGTGGGAGGAAGGATACGCAGTATTTT. Supplemented by reference TRBV2 and TRBJ2-3, the full variable domain reads EPEVTQTPSHQVTQMGQEVILRCVPISNHLYFYWYRQILGQKVEFLVSFYNNEISEKSEIFDDQFSVERPDGSNFTLKIRSTKLEDSAMYFCASSGRKDTQYFGPGTRLTVL.

V is TRBV9 and J is TRBJ1-3; possible D gene TRBD1, 6 bases. The CDR3 runs 16 residues. CDR1 and CDR2 from the germline V gene are SGDLS and YYNGEE. V was clipped by 0 bases and J by 2 bases, with 12 bases between them. The CDR3 coding sequence is TGTGCCAGCAGCGTAGCTCGGGGGGCGGCTGGAAACACCATATATTTT. Translation gives CASSVARGAAGNTIYF.

The V call is TRBV11-2, the J call TRBJ1-3; no reliable D call. Trimming left V 2 bases short and J 3 bases short, with 11 bases between. Germline V gene data show CDR1 as SGHAT and CDR2 as FQNNGV. The CDR3 has 15 residues. The CDR3 region has the DNA TGTGCCAGCAGCTTAACCCGGACTGATGGAAACACCATATATTTT. Amino acid sequence: CASSLTRTDGNTIYF.

This rearrangement joins TRBV6-5 to TRBJ1-6, with 7 bases matching TRBD1. CDR1 MNHEY and CDR2 SVGAGI come from the germline V gene. The CDR3 spans 15 residues. V lost 6 bases, J lost 8 bases, and 10 bases stayed unmatched. CDR3 in amino acids: CASRPPGTAHSPLHF. The CDR3 bases are TGTGCCAGCAGACCCCCCGGGACAGCGCATTCACCCCTCCACTTT.

V usage is TRBV9 and J usage is TRBJ2-5; D is perhaps TRBD2 (6 bases). The CDR3 sequence is 14 residues long. The ends were cut back, 3 bases at V and 5 bases at J, with 14 bases in the middle. Per germline, CDR1 SGDLS and CDR2 YYNGEE. CDR3 nucleotide sequence: TGTGCCAGCAGCGCCACGACTAGGATGGAGACCCAGTACTTC. Protein: CASSATTRMETQYF.

The chain employs TRBV10-2 and TRBJ2-7; TRBD1 might be the D (6 bases). The V gene lost 10 bases and the J gene lost 0 bases, with 10 bases spanning the gap. Germline assignment: CDR1 WSHSY and CDR2 SAAADI. The CDR3 extends over 12 amino acids. CDR3: CATDSGSYEQYF. The CDR3 nucleotides are TGCGCCACGGACAGTGGCTCCTACGAGCAGTACTTC.

This clone was seen a few times. This chain uses TRBV4-1 with TRBJ1-1, with 7 bases aligning to TRBD1. J lost 4 bases, V lost 0 bases, and 11 bases had no gene match. Germline CDR1 is MGHRA and CDR2 is YSYEKL. This CDR3 comprises 17 residues. This CDR3 is CASSQDLRGSRVTEAFF. The DNA of the CDR3 is TGCGCCAGCAGCCAAGATCTCAGGGGGAGTCGGGTCACTGAAGCTTTCTTT.

This clone has only one observation. V gene TRBV27 combines with J gene TRBJ1-4; TRBD1 might be the D (5 bases). Germline V lookup: CDR1 MNHEY, CDR2 SMNVEV (reference sequence). The germline V and J ends were trimmed by 3 bases and 2 bases, with 7 bases remaining between them. The CDR3 has 14 residues. This chain's CDR3 is CASSFRDTNEKLFF. The CDR3 nucleotides are TGTGCCAGCAGTTTCAGGGATACTAATGAAAAACTGTTTTTT.

The chain carries TRBV9 and TRBJ1-6; D is uncertain. Germline V gene sequence: CDR1 SGDLS, CDR2 YYNGEE. V dropped 4 bases and J dropped 0 bases, with 8 bases sitting between them. The CDR3 runs to 15 residues. The CDR3 reads CASSPTTSYNSPLHF. CDR3 in DNA: TGTGCCAGCAGCCCCACTACCTCCTATAATTCACCCCTCCACTTT.

The chain employs TRBV7-9 and TRBJ1-3, with a weak D call TRBD1 (5 bases). This CDR3 contains 15 residues. Germline lookup yields CDR1 SEHNR and CDR2 FQNEAQ (reference sequence). Between the trimmed V and J ends, which lost 5 bases and 3 bases, there was a span of 14 bases. As DNA, the CDR3 is TGTGCCAGCAGCCTAGGAAGGGGCTTTGGAAACACCATATATTTT. Encoded protein: CASSLGRGFGNTIYF.

The chain joins TRBV18 to TRBJ2-1, with 12 bases lining up with TRBD2. The length of the CDR3 is 15 residues. V gave up 4 bases and J gave up 10 bases; unmatched junction bases: 8. Germline V gene sequence: CDR1 KGHSH, CDR2 LQKENI. The CDR3 reads CASSHPPTSGGEQFF. The DNA of the CDR3 is TGTGCCAGCTCACACCCACCGACTAGCGGGGGCGAGCAGTTCTTC.

The chain joins TRBV5-5 to TRBJ1-1, with D perhaps matching TRBD1 (6 bases). V was pared by 2 bases and J by 0 bases, with 11 bases between. CDR3 size: 15 residues. Germline lookup yields CDR1 SGHKS and CDR2 YYEKEE (reference sequence). CDR3 in DNA: TGTGCCAGCAGCTTAACAGGGATGATGAACACTGAAGCTTTCTTT. Residues: CASSLTGMMNTEAFF. Complete variable domain (other parts from reference TRBV5-5 and TRBJ1-1): DAGVTQSPTHLIKTRGQQVTLRCSPISGHKSVSWYQQVLGQGPQFIFQYYEKEERGRGNFPDRFSARQFPNYSSELNVNALLLGDSALYLCASSLTGMMNTEAFFGQGTRLTVV.

This clone was seen more than once but under ten times. The chain is built from TRBV5-1 and TRBJ1-6; 9 nucleotides match TRBD1. This CDR3 comprises 16 residues. Looked up from germline, CDR1 is SGHRS and CDR2 is YFSETQ. V trimming: 5 bases; J trimming: 3 bases; junction bases outside the gene matches: 6. The CDR3: CASRPDRGVYNSPLHF. The DNA for the CDR3 is TGCGCCAGCAGGCCTGACAGGGGGGTCTATAATTCACCCCTCCACTTT.

The chain has TRBV4-1 and TRBJ2-1; D is perhaps TRBD2 (5 bases). V lost 1 base to trimming and J lost 1 base, with 11 bases between them. The CDR3 contains 16 residues. Germline values: CDR1 MGHRA, CDR2 YSYEKL. The CDR3 sequence: CASSQVRTGSYNEQFF. The CDR3 DNA reads TGCGCCAGCAGCCAAGTGAGGACTGGTTCCTACAATGAGCAGTTCTTC.

V is TRBV30 and J is TRBJ1-2, with D perhaps TRBD1 (5 bases). The CDR3 contains 13 residues. CDR1 is GTSNPN, CDR2 SVGIG, per germline (reference sequence). V lost 2 bases, J lost 3 bases, and 10 bases lay in between. CDR3 sequence reads: CAWSRQGHYGYTF. The CDR3 region has the DNA TGTGCCTGGAGTCGGCAGGGCCACTATGGCTACACCTTC.

The V gene is TRBV5-1, the J gene TRBJ1-2, with 7 bases fitting TRBD1. The CDR3 runs to 14 residues. J was trimmed by 8 bases and V by 7 bases; bases with no gene match: 14. Germline assignment: CDR1 SGHRS and CDR2 YFSETQ. As DNA, the CDR3 is TGCGCCAGCCAACGAGGAGGGACAGCTGAGGGCTACACCTTC. Protein product: CASQRGGTAEGYTF.

The chain carries TRBV23-1 and TRBJ2-1; the match to TRBD1 covers 7 bases. TRBV23-1 is flagged as an ORF with uncertain function. After removal of 3 bases from V and 5 bases from J, the junction contained 4 bases not matched to a gene. The CDR3 sequence is 14 residues long. The DNA of the CDR3 is TGCGCCAGCAGTCAGACAGGGCCCGACAATGAGCAGTTCTTC. This translates into CASSQTGPDNEQFF.

V is TRBV7-2 and J is TRBJ2-1, with D hard to call. Germline CDR1 reads SGHTA; CDR2 reads FQGNSA. CDR3 size: 16 residues. V lost 0 bases and J lost 0, with 9 bases in between. In DNA, the CDR3 is TGTGCCAGCAGCTTAGCCCCAGGCCGCTCCTACAATGAGCAGTTCTTC. Its protein is CASSLAPGRSYNEQFF.

The chain employs TRBV5-1 and TRBJ2-1; D is unresolved. Trimming shortened V by 0 bases and J by 9 bases, and 7 bases separated the two germline ends. The CDR3 is 12 residues long. Germline V lookup: CDR1 SGHRS, CDR2 YFSETQ. This CDR3 is CASSLDSGEQFF. CDR3 DNA: TGCGCCAGCAGCTTGGACTCAGGTGAGCAGTTCTTC.

The rearrangement links TRBV18 to TRBJ1-5; perhaps TRBD1 as D (6 bases). Deletions cut 2 bases from V and 0 bases from J, with 14 bases between. The CDR3 loop spans 17 amino acids. From germline, CDR1 is KGHSH and CDR2 LQKENI. The CDR3 region is CASSPYGTLDSNQPQHF. The CDR3 region has the DNA TGTGCCAGCTCACCATACGGGACACTTGATAGCAATCAGCCCCAGCATTTT.